Below are 11 T cell receptor beta chains sequenced from a single sample in a study of cytomegalovirus exposure and HLA in healthy donors (dated by TCRdb to between 2016 and 2019). Receptor libraries were prepared by the immunoSEQ multiplex PCR assay. The table was pulled from immuneACCESS by TCRdb, which kept in-frame rearrangements only. Such tables lose some clones; where checked, under half of the loss comes from unresolved V genes, and the rest has no known cause. The sample table records 85,000 to 130,000 clones; less than 90% of these occur just once. The ten largest clones capture less than 2% of the sample. The sequencing sample was made of PBMCs. The receptors originated from a woman under 30 in good health and CMV-seropositive.

The chain uses TRBV19 and TRBJ1-1, with 12 bases that match TRBD1. Per germline, CDR1 LNHDA and CDR2 SQIVND (reference sequence). J lost 4 bases, V lost 7 bases, and 7 bases had no gene match. CDR3 length equals 15 residues. As DNA, the CDR3 is TGTGCCAGTACCTGGGACAGGGGGCTTAGCACTGAAGCTTTCTTT. Protein sequence: CASTWDRGLSTEAFF.

The chain joins TRBV7-9 to TRBJ2-5; 9 bases align to TRBD1. The J segment lost 5 bases and the V segment lost 5 bases, leaving 3 bases of the junction unmatched. Per the germline V gene, CDR1 is SEHNR and CDR2 is FQNEAQ (reference sequence). The CDR3 runs 13 residues. CDR3 nucleotides: TGTGCCAGCAGCGAGGGGACAGGGGAGACCCAGTACTTC. It codes for CASSEGTGETQYF.

The chain has TRBV10-3 and TRBJ1-1, with 8 bases identical to TRBD1. CDR3 size: 12 residues. V was clipped by 5 bases and J by 9 bases; unmatched bases: 5. Germline CDR1 reads ENHRY; CDR2 reads SYGVKD. CDR3 DNA sequence: TGTGCCATCAGTCCGGGACAGGCTCAAGCTTTCTTT. Its translation: CAISPGQAQAFF.

This chain uses TRBV27 with TRBJ2-7; 8 bases align to TRBD1. This CDR3 is built from 16 residues. The germline CDR1 and CDR2 sequences are MNHEY and SMNVEV (reference sequence). Trimming removed 5 bases from V and 4 bases from J; junction bases left unmatched: 13. CDR3 DNA sequence: TGTGCCAGCAGTCCCGGACAGGGTCTACATCGGTACGAGCAGTACGTC. The encoded protein is CASSPGQGLHRYEQYV.

The V and J genes are TRBV15 and TRBJ2-2; D is perhaps TRBD2 (7 bases). Deletions cut 3 bases from V and 5 bases from J, with 16 bases between. The CDR3 is made up of 16 amino acids. CDR1 LNHNV and CDR2 YYDKDF come from the germline V gene (reference sequence). CDR3 region: CATSSFGGRETGELFF. CDR3 coding DNA: TGTGCCACCAGCAGTTTCGGGGGGCGGGAAACCGGGGAGCTGTTTTTT.

This clone was seen a few times. The V and J genes are TRBV11-2 and TRBJ1-6, with 7 bases aligning to TRBD1. The CDR3 length is 14 residues. Germline V gene data show CDR1 as SGHAT and CDR2 as FQNNGV. The junction had 6 bases not matched to a gene; V was cut back by 5 bases and J by 8 bases. The CDR3, as DNA: TGTGCCAGCAGCGCCGACAGGGTATATTCACCCCTCCACTTT. Translated, it gives CASSADRVYSPLHF.

J is TRBJ2-7 and V is TRBV19, with TRBD2 matching 8 bases. CDR3 length equals 14 residues. V was clipped by 5 bases and J by 5 bases; unmatched bases: 8. Per germline, CDR1 LNHDA and CDR2 SQIVND (reference sequence). The DNA of the CDR3 is TGTGCCAGTAGTGCCCGGACTAGCAGGGACGAGCAGTACTTC. Translated: CASSARTSRDEQYF.

The chain recombines TRBV28 with TRBJ1-6; D is ambiguous. The CDR3 runs 16 residues. Deletions cut 6 bases from V and 6 bases from J, with 18 bases between. Germline loops: CDR1 MDHEN, CDR2 SYDVKM. CDR3 in DNA: TGTGCCAGCAGCCCTCGGCTGACGGGGTTTAATTCACCCCTCCACTTT. Residues: CASSPRLTGFNSPLHF.

The gene calls are TRBV6-5 and TRBJ1-1, with TRBD1 matching over 7 bases. Trimming at V came to 6 bases and at J to 11 bases, leaving 9 bases not matched to a gene. Germline values: CDR1 MNHEY, CDR2 SVGAGI. This CDR3 is built from 12 residues. CDR3 sequence (DNA): TGTGCCAGCAGCGACAGGGTCACGGGTGCTTTCTTT. Translated, it gives CASSDRVTGAFF.

The table lists this clone with a few counts. The rearrangement joins TRBV7-2 to TRBJ2-7, with TRBD2 matching over 15 bases. The junction had 3 bases not matched to a gene; V was cut back by 5 bases and J by 7 bases. Germline CDR1 reads SGHTA; CDR2 reads FQGNSA. This CDR3 has 14 residues. CDR3 loop: CASSPGTSGREQYV. The CDR3 coding sequence is TGTGCCAGCAGCCCCGGGACTAGCGGGAGGGAGCAGTACGTC.

The rearrangement links TRBV7-9 to TRBJ1-2, with TRBD1 matching over 7 bases. Germline V lookup: CDR1 SEHNR, CDR2 FQNEAQ (reference sequence). The J segment lost 2 bases and the V segment lost 5 bases, leaving 11 bases of the junction unmatched. The CDR3 extends over 16 amino acids. The CDR3 is CASSLQTGSLNYGYTF. In DNA form, the CDR3 reads TGTGCCAGCAGCCTACAGACAGGGTCCCTCAACTATGGCTACACCTTC.